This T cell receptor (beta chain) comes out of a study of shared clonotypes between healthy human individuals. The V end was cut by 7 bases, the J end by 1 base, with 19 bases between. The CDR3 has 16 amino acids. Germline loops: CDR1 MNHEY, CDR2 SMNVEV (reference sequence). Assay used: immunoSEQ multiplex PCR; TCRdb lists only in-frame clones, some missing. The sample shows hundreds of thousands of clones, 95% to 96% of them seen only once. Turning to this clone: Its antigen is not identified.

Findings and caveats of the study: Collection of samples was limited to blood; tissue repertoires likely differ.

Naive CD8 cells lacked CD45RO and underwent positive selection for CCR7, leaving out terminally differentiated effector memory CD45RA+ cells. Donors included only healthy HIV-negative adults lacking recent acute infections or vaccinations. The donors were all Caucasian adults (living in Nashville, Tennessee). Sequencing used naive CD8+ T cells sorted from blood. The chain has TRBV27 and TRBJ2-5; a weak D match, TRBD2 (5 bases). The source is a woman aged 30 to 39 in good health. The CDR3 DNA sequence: TGTGCCAGCAAAGAAAGCCCCCTGGGAGTCCAAGAGACCCAGTACTTC. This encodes CASKESPLGVQETQYF.